The 30 T cell receptor beta chains presented below share a single source sample, sequenced in a study of beta chain features in type 1 diabetes. Of the isolated RNA, all was reverse transcribed, and so the sequenced material was expressed TCRB transcripts. Sequenced by immunoSEQ multiplex PCR; TCRdb stores in-frame clones only, minus some. The data contain 400,000 or so clones, roughly 12% of them singletons. Whole-study results and caveats: When Type 1 diabetes patients were examined, their TCRB CDR3s proved moderately but significantly shorter in all four CD4+ subsets.

Antigens for these TCRs are unknown. Sequencing used naive CD4+ T cells from blood. The receptors come from a woman aged 18-30 years with type 1 diabetes.

The J gene is TRBJ1-2, the V gene TRBV19, with a weak D call TRBD1 (6 bases). Trimming took off 3 bases at V and 4 bases at J, with 12 bases between the two ends. The CDR3 is 14 amino acids. Germline values: CDR1 LNHDA, CDR2 SQIVND (reference sequence). The CDR3 bases are TGTGCCAGTAGTATTGGGGGCGGCGGCTATGGCTACACCTTC. This encodes CASSIGGGGYGYTF.

This rearrangement joins TRBV18 to TRBJ2-1, with 8 bases that match TRBD2. Looked up from germline, CDR1 is KGHSH and CDR2 is LQKENI. After removal of 0 bases from V and 6 bases from J, the junction contained 4 bases not matched to a gene. CDR3 length: 15 amino acids. CDR3 protein: CASSPPQRESNEQFF. The CDR3, as DNA: TGTGCCAGCTCACCACCCCAGCGGGAGAGCAATGAGCAGTTCTTC.

The chain joins TRBV5-4 to TRBJ2-7; D not resolved. The CDR3 loop spans 14 amino acids. Germline CDR1 and CDR2: SGHNT and YYREEE (reference sequence). V was shortened by 0 bases and J by 6 bases, with 13 bases between the two germline ends. The CDR3 coding sequence is TGTGCCAGCAGCTTGGGATTAGCTGTGGGCGAGCAGTACTTC. Its translation: CASSLGLAVGEQYF.

V gene TRBV4-3 combines with J gene TRBJ2-2; TRBD2 aligns across 7 bases. Per the germline V gene, CDR1 is LGHNA and CDR2 is YSLEER. The V segment lost 7 bases and the J segment 7 bases; nucleotides outside the gene matches: 15. CDR3 length: 16 amino acids. This chain's CDR3 is CASTSRTAGVDGELFF. CDR3 DNA: TGCGCCAGCACCTCAAGAACGGCGGGAGTAGACGGGGAGCTGTTTTTT.

This sequence joins TRBV9 and TRBJ1-1; 8 bases fit TRBD1. With V trimmed by 0 bases and J by 5 bases, 3 bases remained unmatched. This CDR3 is built from 14 residues. In germline, CDR1 is SGDLS, CDR2 YYNGEE. CDR3 in amino acids: CASSVGTGGTEAFF. The CDR3 bases are TGTGCCAGCAGCGTAGGCACAGGGGGAACTGAAGCTTTCTTT.

This clone was recorded a few times. The V and J genes are TRBV29-1 and TRBJ2-7; D is possibly TRBD2 (6 bases). CDR3 length: 14 amino acids. Germline V lookup: CDR1 SQVTM, CDR2 ANQGSEA. Trimming shortened V by 6 bases and J by 0 bases, and 15 bases separated the two germline ends. CDR3 coding DNA: TGCAGCGTCCGTAGTGTGGGGGGCTCCTACGAGCAGTACTTC. Amino acids: CSVRSVGGSYEQYF.

This clone was seen more than once but under ten times. The chain combines TRBV5-5 with TRBJ2-3; maybe TRBD2 (6 bases). Between the trimmed V and J ends, which lost 7 bases and 5 bases, there was a span of 14 bases. CDR1 and CDR2 from the germline V gene are SGHKS and YYEKEE (reference sequence). The CDR3 length is 13 residues. In nucleotides, the CDR3 is TGTGCCAGCGGCGGTAGCGGAAAAGATACGCAGTATTTT. This encodes CASGGSGKDTQYF. Variable domain in full (rest from reference TRBV5-5 and TRBJ2-3): DAGVTQSPTHLIKTRGQQVTLRCSPISGHKSVSWYQQVLGQGPQFIFQYYEKEERGRGNFPDRFSARQFPNYSSELNVNALLLGDSALYLCASGGSGKDTQYFGPGTRLTVL.

This clone was seen a handful of times. CDR3 sequence: CAWTSGYYEQYF. As DNA, the CDR3 is TGTGCCTGGACTAGCGGATACTACGAGCAGTACTTC. The chain links TRBV7-9 to TRBJ2-7, with 10 bases matching TRBD2. Germline V gene data show CDR1 as SEHNR and CDR2 as FQNEAQ (reference sequence). CDR3 length equals 12 residues. V gave up 11 bases and J gave up 3 bases; unmatched junction bases: 4.

V usage is TRBV7-9 and J usage is TRBJ1-2; D is ambiguous. The CDR3 loop spans 13 amino acids. Germline V gene data show CDR1 as SEHNR and CDR2 as FQNEAQ (reference sequence). Trimming left V 5 bases short and J 0 bases short, with 7 bases between. CDR3 protein: CASSPVTNYGYTF. The DNA of the CDR3 is TGTGCCAGCAGCCCCGTAACTAACTATGGCTACACCTTC.

Only a few counts were recorded for this clone. The chain uses TRBV15 and TRBJ2-7; the D is unclear. Germline CDR1 is LNHNV and CDR2 is YYDKDF (reference sequence). Trimming took off 0 bases at V and 4 bases at J, with 7 bases between the two ends. This CDR3 is 13 amino acids long. The DNA of the CDR3 is TGTGCCACCAGCAGAGAACAACTATACGAGCAGTACTTC. It encodes CATSREQLYEQYF.

This clone was seen only a few times. V and J are TRBV19 and TRBJ1-2; D is perhaps TRBD1 (6 bases). The germline V and J ends were trimmed by 3 bases and 6 bases, with 14 bases remaining between them. CDR1 is LNHDA and CDR2 is SQIVND in the germline V gene (reference sequence). This CDR3 is built from 14 residues. CDR3 region: CASSMNRDPHGYTF. CDR3 bases: TGTGCCAGTAGTATGAACAGGGACCCTCATGGCTACACCTTC.

The chain recombines TRBV5-6 with TRBJ1-1, with 10 nucleotides matching TRBD1. The CDR3 runs 12 residues. The V gene end was trimmed by 4 bases and the J gene end by 12 bases; junction bases not matched to a gene: 6. Germline CDR1 SGHDT, CDR2 YYEEEE. The chain's CDR3 is CASSPGTGATFF. The CDR3 coding sequence is TGTGCCAGCAGCCCCGGGACAGGGGCGACTTTCTTT.

The table lists this clone with a few counts. This CDR3 reads CAISALSPGTEAFF. The CDR3 region has the DNA TGTGCCATCAGTGCCCTGAGCCCAGGGACTGAAGCTTTCTTT. The V call is TRBV10-3, the J call TRBJ1-1; a weak D match, TRBD1 (5 bases). V was trimmed by 4 bases and J by 5 bases, leaving 14 bases between them. Germline assignment: CDR1 ENHRY and CDR2 SYGVKD. There are 14 residues in the CDR3.

This clone was found a few times. The chain recombines TRBV7-9 with TRBJ2-1; possibly TRBD2 for D (6 bases). The V and J ends lost 0 bases and 10 bases respectively, with 16 bases between them. Germline lookup yields CDR1 SEHNR and CDR2 FQNEAQ (reference sequence). The CDR3 is 15 amino acids. The CDR3 loop reads CASSLASAPRGEQFF. The CDR3 DNA reads as TGTGCCAGCAGCTTAGCTAGCGCCCCTCGGGGGGAGCAGTTCTTC.

In this sample, this clone turned up a few times. Other DNA sequences from this sample encode an identical CDR3 as well. The chain combines TRBV14 with TRBJ1-5; a weak D match, TRBD1 (6 bases). Trimming removed 2 bases at V and 4 bases at J, with 9 bases between. CDR3 length: 14 amino acids. Germline V lookup: CDR1 SGHDN, CDR2 FVKESK. As DNA, the CDR3 is TGTGCCAGCAGCCAAACAGGGTCGAATCAGCCCCAGCATTTT. As protein: CASSQTGSNQPQHF. Full variable domain (outside the CDR3, taken from reference TRBV14 and TRBJ1-5): EAGVTQFPSHSVIEKGQTVTLRCDPISGHDNLYWYRRVMGKEIKFLLHFVKESKQDESGMPNNRFLAERTGGTYSTLKVQPAELEDSGVYFCASSQTGSNQPQHFGDGTRLSIL.

A few counts support this clone. V is TRBV2 and J is TRBJ2-7; D is ambiguous. V was trimmed by 6 bases and J by 6 bases, leaving 12 bases between them. This CDR3 has 12 residues. Germline V CDR1 and CDR2: SNHLY, FYNNEI. The CDR3 region is CASSQNNAEQYF. DNA of the CDR3: TGTGCCAGCAGCCAAAACAATGCCGAGCAGTACTTC.

V gene TRBV28 combines with J gene TRBJ2-7; D might be TRBD1 (6 bases). CDR3 size: 14 residues. CDR1 is MDHEN and CDR2 is SYDVKM in the germline V gene. V was cut by 6 bases and J by 4 bases, with 16 bases left in between. The CDR3 protein is CASSQTGPLYEQYF. CDR3 sequence (DNA): TGTGCCAGCAGCCAGACAGGACCACTTTACGAGCAGTACTTC. Complete variable domain (other parts from reference TRBV28 and TRBJ2-7): DVKVTQSSRYLVKRTGEKVFLECVQDMDHENMFWYRQDPGLGLRLIYFSYDVKMKEKGDIPEGYSVSREKKERFSLILESASTNQTSMYLCASSQTGPLYEQYFGPGTRLTVT.

The chain has TRBV29-1 and TRBJ1-2; TRBD1 matches at 10 bases. Trimming took 3 bases from V and 7 from J; bases not matched to a gene: 8. The CDR3 sequence is 14 residues long. In germline, CDR1 is SQVTM, CDR2 ANQGSEA. As DNA, the CDR3 is TGCAGCGTTGAGAAGGGACAGGGGCAAGGTGGCTACACCTTC. This encodes CSVEKGQGQGGYTF.

The chain uses TRBV9 and TRBJ1-1; D unresolved. CDR1 SGDLS and CDR2 YYNGEE come from the germline V gene. This CDR3 has 14 residues. With 3 bases removed from V and 5 bases from J, the gap between germline ends came to 14 bases. CDR3 DNA: TGTGCCAGCAGCGGTCCGGGCAGAGGGACTGAAGCTTTCTTT. Translating it yields CASSGPGRGTEAFF.

The table lists this clone with a few counts. The CDR3 nucleotides are TGTGCCAGCAGCTCCCACAGGGATAATTCACCCCTCCACTTT. Protein product: CASSSHRDNSPLHF. The rearrangement uses TRBV7-9 and TRBJ1-6; possible D gene TRBD1, 6 bases. The CDR3 consists of 14 residues. V shed 4 bases and J shed 5 bases, with 9 bases lying between them. CDR1 is SEHNR, CDR2 FQNEAQ, per germline (reference sequence). Variable domain in full (rest from reference TRBV7-9 and TRBJ1-6): DTGVSQNPRHKITKRGQNVTFRCDPISEHNRLYWYRQTLGQGPEFLTYFQNEAQLEKSRLLSDRFSAERPKGSFSTLEIQRTEQGDSAMYLCASSSHRDNSPLHFGNGTRLTVT.

This clone was recorded a few times. The rearrangement joins TRBV7-2 to TRBJ1-5; 8 positions match TRBD1. V lost 5 bases and J lost 6; bases outside the gene matches: 9. This CDR3 comprises 15 residues. The germline CDR1 and CDR2 sequences are SGHTA and FQGNSA. DNA of the CDR3: TGTGCCAGCAGCCTCGACAGGGGTGTTGGTCAGCCCCAGCATTTT. This sequence encodes CASSLDRGVGQPQHF.

The V call is TRBV11-2, the J call TRBJ2-7, with D possibly being TRBD1 (5 bases). Looked up from germline, CDR1 is SGHAT and CDR2 is FQNNGV. V was clipped by 1 base and J by 2 bases, with 12 bases between them. The CDR3 is made up of 15 amino acids. CDR3 in DNA: TGTGCCAGCAGCTTAGGACAGTCCGGCCCCTACGAGCAGTACTTC. It yields the protein CASSLGQSGPYEQYF.

This clone was recorded a few times. The CDR3 sequence is CASSDGVGRGNIQYF. CDR3 DNA: TGTGCCAGCAGTGATGGAGTAGGACGGGGAAACATTCAGTACTTC. The chain has TRBV2 and TRBJ2-4; a weak D match, TRBD2 (5 bases). The CDR3 spans 15 residues. Per the germline V gene, CDR1 is SNHLY and CDR2 is FYNNEI. V was shortened by 3 bases and J by 6 bases, with 15 bases between the two germline ends.

There are a few counts of this clone. The CDR3 spells CASSLSGTVNQPQHF. In DNA form, the CDR3 reads TGTGCCAGCAGCCTAAGTGGGACAGTAAATCAGCCCCAGCATTTT. V and J are TRBV7-9 and TRBJ1-5, with TRBD1 matching 7 bases. Germline V gives CDR1 SEHNR, CDR2 FQNEAQ (reference sequence). The CDR3 spans 15 residues. J lost 4 bases, V lost 5 bases, and 8 bases had no gene match. The full variable domain, rest sourced from reference TRBV7-9 and TRBJ1-5, is DTGVSQNPRHKITKRGQNVTFRCDPISEHNRLYWYRQTLGQGPEFLTYFQNEAQLEKSRLLSDRFSAERPKGSFSTLEIQRTEQGDSAMYLCASSLSGTVNQPQHFGDGTRLSIL.

This clone turned up a few times. This chain connects TRBV30 to TRBJ2-3, with 7 bases matching TRBD1. The CDR3 runs 15 residues. The germline V gene encodes CDR1 GTSNPN and CDR2 SVGIG (reference sequence). J lost 2 bases, V lost 0 bases, and 5 bases had no gene match. The CDR3 here is CAWSVDRVNTDTQYF. CDR3 DNA: TGTGCCTGGAGTGTAGACAGGGTGAACACAGATACGCAGTATTTT.

This chain links TRBV5-1 with TRBJ2-1; possible D gene TRBD1, 5 bases. The germline gives CDR1 SGHRS, CDR2 YFSETQ. This CDR3 spans 12 amino acids. V was cut by 0 bases and J by 10 bases, with 8 bases left in between. The CDR3 nucleotides are TGCGCCAGCAGCTTGGGGAACAGGGAGCAGTTCTTC. It codes for CASSLGNREQFF.

The chain recombines TRBV10-3 with TRBJ2-5, with 12 bases aligning to TRBD2. The CDR3 loop spans 15 amino acids. Germline CDR1 and CDR2: ENHRY and SYGVKD. V lost 6 bases to trimming and J lost 2 bases; unmatched junction nucleotides: 4. The CDR3 protein is CAISRGLAGQETQYF. The CDR3 nucleotides are TGTGCCATCAGCCGAGGACTAGCGGGGCAAGAGACCCAGTACTTC.

This clone was seen a few times. This rearrangement joins TRBV7-9 to TRBJ2-7; 9 bases fit TRBD1. Trimming at V came to 5 bases and at J to 6 bases, leaving 8 bases not matched to a gene. CDR1 is SEHNR and CDR2 is FQNEAQ in the germline V gene (reference sequence). CDR3 length: 14 residues. The CDR3 loop is CASSQGQGRPEQYF. As DNA, the CDR3 is TGTGCCAGCAGCCAGGGACAGGGTCGTCCCGAGCAGTACTTC.

This clone came up a few times. The CDR3 region is CASSVMGLAASYNEQFF. The CDR3 nucleotides read TGTGCCAGCAGTGTTATGGGACTAGCGGCATCCTACAATGAGCAGTTCTTC. The chain is built from TRBV2 and TRBJ2-1; 11 bases fit TRBD2. Losses at the gene ends were 4 bases for V and 1 base for J; bases not matched to a gene: 6. Germline V lookup: CDR1 SNHLY, CDR2 FYNNEI. The CDR3 has 17 amino acids.

The rearrangement links TRBV29-1 to TRBJ2-3; TRBD2 matches at 7 bases. Trimming at V came to 7 bases and at J to 2 bases, leaving 6 bases not matched to a gene. The CDR3 length is 13 residues. Germline V gives CDR1 SQVTM, CDR2 ANQGSEA. This chain's CDR3 is CSGLQRDTDTQYF. Here the CDR3 DNA reads TGCAGCGGGCTGCAGCGGGACACAGATACGCAGTATTTT.